This T cell receptor beta chain was sequenced during a study of cytomegalovirus exposure and HLA in healthy donors. Study-wide findings and caveats: Earlier analysis yielded a pattern in which most TCR beta V segments were productive about 87% or about 30% of the time. As a later analysis showed, a missense DCLRE1C variant was linked to trimming of TCR beta V- and J-genes.

Amplification used 60 Vbeta primers and 13 Jbeta primers. Profiling relied on immunoSEQ multiplex PCR, and the TCRdb table lists in-frame clones only, not all of them. The sample comprises approximately 100,000 clones, about a tenth of which are singletons, and around 5% rests with the top ten. Only a few counts were recorded for this clone. Its antigen is not known. The clonotype was recovered from a man aged 50 to 60 in good health and CMV-seropositive. The source material was PBMCs.

DNA for the CDR3: TGTGCCAGTAGTATGGTGGACAGTCCGAACACCGGGGAGCTGTTTTTT. This encodes CASSMVDSPNTGELFF. V and J are TRBV19 and TRBJ2-2; D is perhaps TRBD1 (6 bases). The CDR3 consists of 16 residues. The V end was cut by 3 bases, the J end by 0 bases, with 11 bases between. CDR1 is LNHDA, CDR2 SQIVND, per germline (reference sequence).